Shown below are 18 T cell receptor beta chains from a single sample sequenced in a study of identical twins. TCRdb fed the 5' RACE reads into MiXCR, producing one record per CDR3 protein. The sample includes about 700,000 distinct CDR3 sequences, roughly 6% of them seen just once. Sequencing used naive T cells sorted from blood. These receptors were taken from a young man in good health.

This clonotype was seen ten or more times. The genes are TRBV10-1 and TRBJ1-1, with D hard to call. Germline CDR1 is WNHNN and CDR2 is SYGVQD (reference sequence). The germline V and J ends were trimmed by 8 bases and 1 base, with 11 bases remaining between them. This CDR3 comprises 13 residues. CDR3 DNA sequence: TGCGCCAGCGCCGCAGGACCGAACACTGAAGCTTTCTTT. Translating it yields CASAAGPNTEAFF.

This clonotype was observed a handful of times. J is TRBJ1-2 and V is TRBV29-1; 12 positions match TRBD1. The V segment lost 6 bases and the J segment 8 bases; nucleotides outside the gene matches: 7. CDR3 length: 13 amino acids. Per the germline V gene, CDR1 is SQVTM and CDR2 is ANQGSEA. The CDR3, as DNA: TGCAGCGTGACGGGACAGGGGGCGTACGGCTACACCTTC. It specifies CSVTGQGAYGYTF.

The chain is built from TRBV30 and TRBJ1-2, with a weak D call TRBD1 (6 bases). Germline lookup yields CDR1 GTSNPN and CDR2 SVGIG (reference sequence). Trimming took off 8 bases at V and 7 bases at J, with 20 bases between the two ends. This CDR3 has 13 residues. The CDR3 region is CAGGTGNFVGYTF. CDR3 nucleotide sequence: TGTGCCGGGGGAACAGGGAATTTCGTTGGCTACACCTTC.

This clonotype was counted many times. This chain connects TRBV20-1 to TRBJ2-7, with D unresolved. CDR3 size: 8 residues. V lost 5 bases and J lost 6, with 2 bases in between. Per germline, CDR1 DFQATT and CDR2 SNEGSKA (reference sequence). The CDR3 here is CSASEQYF. DNA for the CDR3: TGCAGTGCTTCCGAGCAGTACTTC.

This clonotype was found many times. V is TRBV4-3 and J is TRBJ2-2; D may be TRBD1 or TRBD2 (5 bases each). Trimming removed 3 bases at V and 4 bases at J, with 15 bases between. This CDR3 comprises 16 residues. CDR1 and CDR2 from the germline V gene are LGHNA and YSLEER. This CDR3 is CASSHPGRLLTGELFF. The CDR3 DNA reads TGCGCCAGCAGCCACCCGGGGCGGCTACTCACCGGGGAGCTGTTTTTT.

The chain links TRBV25-1 to TRBJ1-5, with no clear D. CDR1 MGHDK and CDR2 SYGVNS come from the germline V gene. Trimming stripped 8 bases from V and 2 bases from J, with 10 bases between. This CDR3 comprises 13 residues. The CDR3: CASAVGGNQPQHF. In DNA, the CDR3 is TGTGCCAGCGCAGTTGGAGGCAATCAGCCCCAGCATTTT.

This clonotype occurred many times. V usage is TRBV7-9 and J usage is TRBJ2-1, with 7 bases fitting TRBD2. This CDR3 is built from 15 residues. V shed 3 bases and J 6 bases; nucleotides not matched to a gene: 8. The V gene's germline CDR1 is SEHNR and CDR2 FQNEAQ (reference sequence). In nucleotides, the CDR3 is TGTGCCAGCAGCTTGTCAGCTAGCGGTCTCAATGAGCAGTTCTTC. Translation gives CASSLSASGLNEQFF.

This clonotype was found many times. The chain has TRBV12-3 or TRBV12-4 and TRBJ2-5, with 11 bases aligning to TRBD2. The V gene end was trimmed by 4 bases and the J gene end by 1 base; junction bases not matched to a gene: 5. This CDR3 spans 16 amino acids. The CDR3 sequence is CASSYGTSGPQETQYF. Here the CDR3 DNA reads TGTGCCAGCAGTTATGGGACTAGCGGACCCCAAGAGACCCAGTACTTC.

The sample holds many counts of this clonotype. This chain connects TRBV29-1 to TRBJ2-1, with 7 nucleotides matching TRBD2. Per germline, CDR1 SQVTM and CDR2 ANQGSEA. There are 14 residues in the CDR3. Germline trimming cut 7 bases from V and 1 base from J; bases unmatched to any gene: 7. The CDR3 here is CSDSPGRSYNEQFF. CDR3 sequence (DNA): TGCAGCGACTCGCCCGGGAGGTCCTACAATGAGCAGTTCTTC.

The chain employs TRBV14 and TRBJ1-4; 11 nucleotides align to TRBD1. This CDR3 spans 20 amino acids. Germline CDR1 is SGHDN and CDR2 is FVKESK. Trimming cost V 0 bases and J 7 bases; bases outside gene matches: 16. The CDR3 spells CASSQDRMGTGGRRIEKLFF. The CDR3 coding sequence is TGTGCCAGCAGCCAAGATCGGATGGGGACAGGGGGACGACGGATTGAAAAACTGTTTTTT.

CDR3 nucleotide sequence: TGTGCCAGCAGCCAAGACCATAACAGTAGAGGAGAACAGTTCTTC. Residues: CASSQDHNSRGEQFF. The V gene is TRBV3-1, the J gene TRBJ2-1; D not certain. This CDR3 region has 15 residues. V lost 0 bases and J lost 13, with 19 bases in between. Per the germline V gene, CDR1 is LGHDT and CDR2 is YNNKEL (reference sequence).

A few counts support this clonotype. The rearrangement uses TRBV6-5 and TRBJ2-1; the D is unclear. The germline gives CDR1 MNHEY, CDR2 SVGAGI. The CDR3 is 14 residues long. The V gene lost 3 bases and the J gene lost 7 bases, with 13 bases spanning the gap. The CDR3 region has the DNA TGTGCCAGCAGTTATGGGGTGCTGGGGAATGAGCAGTTCTTC. Translation gives CASSYGVLGNEQFF.

The chain recombines TRBV5-5 with TRBJ2-7; D uncertain. V lost 3 bases to trimming and J lost 6 bases, with 16 bases between them. Germline V CDR1 and CDR2: SGHKS, YYEKEE (reference sequence). This CDR3 has 14 amino acids. The CDR3 sequence: CASSSPLVRVEQYF. As DNA, the CDR3 is TGTGCCAGCAGCTCCCCCCTGGTACGTGTCGAGCAGTACTTC. Variable domain in full (rest from reference TRBV5-5 and TRBJ2-7): DAGVTQSPTHLIKTRGQQVTLRCSPISGHKSVSWYQQVLGQGPQFIFQYYEKEERGRGNFPDRFSARQFPNYSSELNVNALLLGDSALYLCASSSPLVRVEQYFGPGTRLTVT.

This clonotype was detected only a few times. The CDR3 reads CASSLLGTRNEQFF. The DNA for the CDR3 is TGTGCCAGCAGTCTCCTGGGGACCAGAAATGAGCAGTTCTTC. The V and J genes are TRBV28 and TRBJ2-1; the D call may be TRBD1 or TRBD2 (5 bases each). The CDR3 totals 14 residues. Germline values: CDR1 MDHEN, CDR2 SYDVKM. Trimming took off 5 bases at V and 7 bases at J, with 15 bases between the two ends.

The sample holds many counts of this clonotype. V gene TRBV6-5 combines with J gene TRBJ1-2; a possible D gene is TRBD1 (5 bases). Germline loops: CDR1 MNHEY, CDR2 SVGAGI. CDR3 size: 14 residues. V lost 0 bases and J lost 8, with 13 bases in between. DNA of the CDR3: TGTGCCAGCAGTTACTCGATTGGGGACTCGGGCTACACCTTC. Encoded protein: CASSYSIGDSGYTF.

This clonotype was picked up many times. The chain recombines TRBV6-5 with TRBJ2-1; 15 positions match TRBD2. CDR1 and CDR2 (germline): MNHEY, SVGAGI. V lost 2 bases and J lost 7; bases outside the gene matches: 3. The CDR3 has 16 amino acids. The CDR3 region has the DNA TGTGCCAGCAGTTACCCTGGACTAGCGGGAGGGAATGAGCAGTTCTTC. Protein: CASSYPGLAGGNEQFF.

The V and J genes are TRBV2 and TRBJ2-7, with D maybe TRBD2 (6 bases). The germline V and J ends were trimmed by 4 bases and 3 bases, with 16 bases remaining between them. The CDR3 consists of 15 residues. CDR1 is SNHLY and CDR2 is FYNNEI in the germline V gene. This CDR3 reads CASSATGTFGYEQYF. The CDR3 region has the DNA TGTGCCAGCAGTGCCACCGGGACTTTTGGCTACGAGCAGTACTTC.

The count of this clonotype is one. A clone one base away is much larger, so this may be a read error. This chain uses TRBV4-3 with TRBJ2-3; D uncertain. In germline, CDR1 is LGHNA, CDR2 YSLEER. Trimming pared 5 bases from V and 1 base from J, leaving 13 bases between. The CDR3 spans 15 residues. CDR3 region: CASSSRQVGTDTQYF. Here the CDR3 DNA reads TGCGCCAGCAGCTCACGACAAGTAGGCACAGATACGCAGTATTTT.